The 21 T cell receptor beta chains given below trace back to one sample, sequenced in a study of PD-1 blockade in classical Hodgkin lymphoma. Each of the patients experienced relapse following autologous stem cell transplantation, and their brentuximab vedotin exposure differed. Using immunoSEQ multiplex PCR, the repertoire was profiled, and TCRdb retains in-frame clones only, with some absent. The table records tens of thousands of clones, more than 70% of them present only once. The input for sequencing was peripheral blood mononuclear cells (PBMCs), taken before the second cycle of nivolumab. The receptors were gathered from a human donor with classical Hodgkin lymphoma.

The rearrangement links TRBV14 to TRBJ1-2; D possibly corresponds to TRBD1 (5 bases). Looked up from germline, CDR1 is SGHDN and CDR2 is FVKESK. V dropped 0 bases and J dropped 3 bases, with 14 bases sitting between them. CDR3 size: 16 residues. The CDR3 DNA follows: TGTGCCAGCAGCCAAGATTGGGCAGGGAAAGACTATGGCTACACCTTC. Encoded protein: CASSQDWAGKDYGYTF.

This chain joins TRBV5-1 and TRBJ1-4; possibly TRBD1 for D (5 bases). Germline loops: CDR1 SGHRS, CDR2 YFSETQ. V was shortened by 5 bases and J by 7 bases, with 33 bases between the two germline ends. CDR3 length equals 20 residues. CDR3 residues: CASSASGSAGPLGSGEKLFF. CDR3 bases: TGCGCCAGCAGTGCGTCTGGTTCGGCGGGGCCCCTGGGTAGTGGTGAAAAACTGTTTTTT.

The sample holds one count of this clone. J is TRBJ2-2 and V is TRBV4-2; no definite D call. Trimming cost V 0 bases and J 6 bases, with 5 bases left between them. From germline, CDR1 is LGHNA and CDR2 YNFKEQ. The CDR3 totals 13 residues. CDR3 sequence reads: CASSQDLSGELFF. CDR3 nucleotides: TGTGCCAGCAGCCAAGATCTGTCCGGGGAGCTGTTTTTT.

The gene calls are TRBV6-5 and TRBJ2-7; D is perhaps TRBD1 (6 bases). Germline CDR1 is MNHEY and CDR2 is SVGAGI. V gave up 6 bases and J gave up 3 bases, with 12 bases separating them. The CDR3 loop spans 13 amino acids. This CDR3 reads CASRHGTNYEQYF. The CDR3 DNA reads as TGTGCCAGCAGACACGGGACAAACTACGAGCAGTACTTC.

DNA for the CDR3: TGTGCCACCCTAGACTTCACAGATACGCAGTATTTT. Protein: CATLDFTDTQYF. The rearrangement links TRBV28 to TRBJ2-3; D not certain. The CDR3 is 12 amino acids. V dropped 10 bases and J dropped 2 bases, with 10 bases sitting between them. Germline CDR1 and CDR2: MDHEN and SYDVKM.

In DNA, the CDR3 is TGTGCCAGCAGCTTCGGACTAGCGGGGATGGAGACCCAGTACTTC. It specifies CASSFGLAGMETQYF. V is TRBV5-5 and J is TRBJ2-5; 12 bases align to TRBD2. The CDR3 covers 15 residues. Germline CDR1 is SGHKS and CDR2 is YYEKEE (reference sequence). Trimming at V came to 2 bases and at J to 5 bases, leaving 4 bases not matched to a gene.

This rearrangement joins TRBV6-5 to TRBJ2-7; D is unresolved. The CDR3 is 14 residues long. Germline CDR1 is MNHEY and CDR2 is SVGAGI. Deletions cut 3 bases from V and 1 base from J, with 10 bases between. The CDR3 reads CASSYGRLSYEQYF. The DNA for the CDR3 is TGTGCCAGCAGTTATGGCAGGCTATCCTACGAGCAGTACTTC.

V is TRBV10-2 and J is TRBJ2-6; either TRBD1 or TRBD2 may supply D (7 bases each). V was shortened by 2 bases and J by 0 bases, with 11 bases between the two germline ends. The CDR3 is 17 residues long. Per germline, CDR1 WSHSY and CDR2 SAAADI. CDR3 in amino acids: CASSEQGGPSGANVLTF. DNA for the CDR3: TGCGCCAGCAGTGAGCAGGGGGGGCCCTCTGGGGCCAACGTCCTGACTTTC.

The J gene is TRBJ2-5, the V gene TRBV25-1; 10 nucleotides align to TRBD1. With the DNA end fitting TRBJ2-7 better, the J assignment may be wrong. The CDR3 runs 14 residues. Germline V lookup: CDR1 MGHDK, CDR2 SYGVNS. DNA for the CDR3: TGTGCCAGCAGGGGGGACAGGGGAGACTACGAGCAGTACTTC. It codes for CASRGDRGDYEQYF.

Here the CDR3 DNA reads TGTGCCAGCAGCACCTGGAACAATCAGCCCCAGCATTTT. Protein product: CASSTWNNQPQHF. The rearrangement links TRBV27 to TRBJ1-5; D is undetermined. CDR1 is MNHEY, CDR2 SMNVEV, per germline (reference sequence). Trimming took 6 bases from V and 3 from J, leaving 9 bases between them. This CDR3 comprises 13 residues.

V gene TRBV27 combines with J gene TRBJ2-1, with 9 bases lining up with TRBD2. The CDR3 consists of 18 residues. Germline trimming cut 4 bases from V and 6 bases from J; bases unmatched to any gene: 16. Germline CDR1 MNHEY, CDR2 SMNVEV (reference sequence). In DNA form, the CDR3 reads TGTGCCAGCAGTTGGAGGCGGGGGGGCCGAGGCGGATCCAATGAGCAGTTCTTC. It codes for CASSWRRGGRGGSNEQFF.

This clone was picked up one time. The rearrangement joins TRBV21-1 to TRBJ2-5; TRBD2, the table's D call, lacks a check against the DNA. TRBV21-1 is marked as a pseudogene. There are 15 residues in the CDR3. CDR3 DNA: TGTGCCCGTCACCTTACCGGGGGGCCCCTATGGACCCAGTACTTC. This sequence encodes CARHLTGGPLWTQYF.

The chain employs TRBV6-5 and TRBJ2-7, with D perhaps TRBD1 (6 bases). V lost 0 bases and J lost 3, with 6 bases in between. The CDR3 has 13 residues. The germline V gene has CDR1 MNHEY and CDR2 SVGAGI. The CDR3 DNA reads TGTGCCAGCAGTTACTCGGACAGCTACGAGCAGTACTTC. Its translation: CASSYSDSYEQYF.

The chain employs TRBV5-1 and TRBJ1-6; weak D call: TRBD1 (5 bases). CDR3 length equals 14 residues. CDR1 is SGHRS, CDR2 YFSETQ, per germline. V lost 2 bases to trimming and J lost 9 bases, with 12 bases between them. The chain's CDR3 is CASSFGGASSPLHF. The CDR3 DNA sequence: TGCGCCAGCAGCTTTGGAGGGGCGTCTTCACCCCTCCACTTT.

Sample share makes this clone medium-sized. The chain recombines TRBV10-1 with TRBJ1-1; D unclear. Trimming left V 7 bases short and J 6 bases short, with 15 bases between. The CDR3 sequence is 13 residues long. Germline V gives CDR1 WNHNN, CDR2 SYGVQD (reference sequence). CDR3 sequence: CASTTPKDAEAFF. The CDR3 coding sequence is TGCGCCAGCACGACACCGAAGGACGCTGAAGCTTTCTTT.

The rearrangement links TRBV2 to TRBJ2-7; the D gene is possibly TRBD2 (5 bases). CDR1 is SNHLY and CDR2 is FYNNEI in the germline V gene. Trimming stripped 1 base from V and 6 bases from J, with 19 bases between. The CDR3 loop spans 16 amino acids. CDR3 loop: CASSEETIGLVSEQYF. DNA of the CDR3: TGTGCCAGCAGTGAAGAGACTATCGGGCTAGTCTCCGAGCAGTACTTC. The full variable domain, with the rest looked up from reference TRBV2 and TRBJ2-7, is EPEVTQTPSHQVTQMGQEVILRCVPISNHLYFYWYRQILGQKVEFLVSFYNNEISEKSEIFDDQFSVERPDGSNFTLKIRSTKLEDSAMYFCASSEETIGLVSEQYFGPGTRLTVT.

The chain uses TRBV28 and TRBJ2-6, with a possible D match to TRBD2 (7 bases). V lost 3 bases, J lost 4 bases, and 19 bases lay in between. The CDR3 extends over 18 amino acids. Germline assignment: CDR1 MDHEN and CDR2 SYDVKM. The CDR3 loop reads CASSFRGQGGIGANVLTF. DNA for the CDR3: TGTGCCAGCAGTTTTCGGGGGCAGGGAGGGATAGGGGCCAACGTCCTGACTTTC.

The rearrangement uses TRBV5-1 and TRBJ2-3, with 9 bases fitting TRBD2. CDR3 size: 15 residues. Losses at the gene ends were 2 bases for V and 4 bases for J; bases not matched to a gene: 5. Germline assignment: CDR1 SGHRS and CDR2 YFSETQ. In nucleotides, the CDR3 is TGCGCCAGCAGCTTTCGCGGGGGGGCCGCAGATACGCAGTATTTT. It specifies CASSFRGGAADTQYF.

This chain joins TRBV6-6 and TRBJ2-2, with a tentative D call TRBD2 (6 bases). This CDR3 has 15 amino acids. Germline V lookup: CDR1 MNHNY, CDR2 SVGAGI (reference sequence). Between the trimmed V and J ends, which lost 6 bases and 6 bases, there was a span of 17 bases. The CDR3 sequence is CASSPRDLSPGELFF. The CDR3 nucleotides read TGTGCCAGCAGCCCGCGGGATTTATCTCCCGGGGAGCTGTTTTTT.

The table lists this clone with a few counts. The chain employs TRBV30 and TRBJ1-1; maybe TRBD1 (6 bases). The CDR3 consists of 13 residues. V gave up 0 bases and J gave up 6 bases, with 11 bases separating them. CDR1 is GTSNPN, CDR2 SVGIG, per germline (reference sequence). This chain's CDR3 is CAWSVSGASEAFF. The CDR3 bases are TGTGCCTGGAGTGTATCAGGGGCCTCTGAAGCTTTCTTT.

Worth noting for this clone: Other DNA sequences in this specimen translate into the identical CDR3. The V call is TRBV2, the J call TRBJ2-7; tentatively, D is TRBD2 (6 bases). Trimming cost V 6 bases and J 0 bases, with 9 bases left between them. This CDR3 region has 13 residues. From germline, CDR1 is SNHLY and CDR2 FYNNEI. The CDR3 spells CASRGTFSYEQYF. The DNA for the CDR3 is TGTGCCAGCAGAGGGACTTTCTCCTACGAGCAGTACTTC.